This TCR beta chain was observed in a study of cytomegalovirus exposure and HLA in healthy donors. Study outcomes and limitations: Both high specificity and high sensitivity reportedly marked the classifier's diagnosis of cytomegalovirus status. In an earlier analysis, productive rearrangement rates for most beta V segments clustered near 87% or 30%.

60 Vbeta and 13 Jbeta primers were used in PCR. Assay: immunoSEQ multiplex PCR; the TCRdb copy retains only in-frame clones and omits some. The sample holds 80,000 to 100,000 clones, around 66% seen once. About this clone: What it recognizes is unknown.

The specimen was PBMCs. This receptor was taken from a woman in her forties in good health and CMV-seropositive.

In DNA, the CDR3 is TGTGCCAGCAGTGGGGGACAGGGGGGGCCCTACGAGCAGTACTTC. It codes for CASSGGQGGPYEQYF. This rearrangement joins TRBV6-1 to TRBJ2-7, with 11 nucleotides matching TRBD1. This CDR3 contains 15 residues. V shed 4 bases and J 2 bases; nucleotides not matched to a gene: 4. CDR1 and CDR2 from the germline V gene are MNHNS and SASEGT.